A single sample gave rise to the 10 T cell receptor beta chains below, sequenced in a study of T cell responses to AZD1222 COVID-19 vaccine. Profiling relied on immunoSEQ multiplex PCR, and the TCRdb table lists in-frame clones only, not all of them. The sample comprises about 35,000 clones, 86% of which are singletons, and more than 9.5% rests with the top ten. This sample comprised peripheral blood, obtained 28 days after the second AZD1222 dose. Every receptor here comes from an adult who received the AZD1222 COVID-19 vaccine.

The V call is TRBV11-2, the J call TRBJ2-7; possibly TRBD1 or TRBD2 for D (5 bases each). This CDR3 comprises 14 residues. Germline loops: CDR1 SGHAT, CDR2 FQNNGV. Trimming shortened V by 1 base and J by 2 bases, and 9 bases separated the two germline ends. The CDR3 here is CASSLVGTTYEQYF. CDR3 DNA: TGTGCCAGCAGCTTAGTGGGGACGACCTACGAGCAGTACTTC. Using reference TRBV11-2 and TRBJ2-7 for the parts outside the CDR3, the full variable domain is EAGVAQSPRYKIIEKRQSVAFWCNPISGHATLYWYQQILGQGPKLLIQFQNNGVVDDSQLPKDRFSAERLKGVDSTLKIQPAKLEDSAVYLCASSLVGTTYEQYFGPGTRLTVT.

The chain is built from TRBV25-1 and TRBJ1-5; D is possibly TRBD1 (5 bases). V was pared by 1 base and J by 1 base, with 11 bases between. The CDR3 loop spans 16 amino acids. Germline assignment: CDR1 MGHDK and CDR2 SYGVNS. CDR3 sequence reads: CASSEWGRDSNQPQHF. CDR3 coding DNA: TGTGCCAGCAGTGAATGGGGCCGGGACAGCAATCAGCCCCAGCATTTT.

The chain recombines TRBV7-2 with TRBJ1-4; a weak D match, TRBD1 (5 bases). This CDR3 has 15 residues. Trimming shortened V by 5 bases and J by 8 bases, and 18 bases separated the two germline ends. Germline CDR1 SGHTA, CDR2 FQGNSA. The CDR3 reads CASSPVAGRGEKLFF. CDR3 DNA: TGTGCCAGCAGCCCCGTGGCAGGACGGGGGGAAAAACTGTTTTTT.

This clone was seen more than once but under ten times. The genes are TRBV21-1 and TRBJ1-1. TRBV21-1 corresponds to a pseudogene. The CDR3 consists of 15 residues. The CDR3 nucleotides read TGTGCCAGCAGCAAAGTAGGCAGAATGAACACTGAAGCTTTCTTT. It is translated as CASSKVGRMNTEAFF.

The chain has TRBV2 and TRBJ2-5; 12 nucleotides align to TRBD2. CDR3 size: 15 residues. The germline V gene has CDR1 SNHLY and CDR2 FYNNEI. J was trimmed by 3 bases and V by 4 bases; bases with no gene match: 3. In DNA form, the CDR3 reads TGTGCCAGCAGTGCTAGCGGGGGGGATGAAGAGACCCAGTACTTC. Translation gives CASSASGGDEETQYF.

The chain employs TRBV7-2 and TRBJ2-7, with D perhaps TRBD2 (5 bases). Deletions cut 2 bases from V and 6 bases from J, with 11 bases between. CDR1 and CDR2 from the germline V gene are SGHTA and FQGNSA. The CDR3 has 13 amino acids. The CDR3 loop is CASSLNGIREQYF. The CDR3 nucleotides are TGTGCCAGCAGCTTAAACGGGATCCGCGAGCAGTACTTC.

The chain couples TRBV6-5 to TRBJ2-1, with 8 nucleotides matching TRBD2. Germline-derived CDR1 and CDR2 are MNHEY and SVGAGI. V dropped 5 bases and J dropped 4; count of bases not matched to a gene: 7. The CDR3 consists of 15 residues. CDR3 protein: CASSTDRGGYNEQFF. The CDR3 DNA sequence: TGTGCCAGCAGTACGGACCGGGGGGGTTACAATGAGCAGTTCTTC.

The CDR3 DNA follows: TGCGCCAGCAGCTTGGTGGGGGATGAAAAACTGTTTTTT. It encodes CASSLVGDEKLFF. The chain is built from TRBV5-1 and TRBJ1-4; perhaps TRBD1 as D (5 bases). Trimming removed 0 bases at V and 6 bases at J, with 6 bases between. This CDR3 is 13 amino acids long. Germline V gene data show CDR1 as SGHRS and CDR2 as YFSETQ.

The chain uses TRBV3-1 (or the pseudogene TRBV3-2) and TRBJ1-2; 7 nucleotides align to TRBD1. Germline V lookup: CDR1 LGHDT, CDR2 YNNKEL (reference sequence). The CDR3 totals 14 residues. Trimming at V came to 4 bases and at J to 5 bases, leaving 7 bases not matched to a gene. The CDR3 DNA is TGTGCCAGCAGCCGGCTGGGACAGTTATATGGCTACACCTTC. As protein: CASSRLGQLYGYTF.

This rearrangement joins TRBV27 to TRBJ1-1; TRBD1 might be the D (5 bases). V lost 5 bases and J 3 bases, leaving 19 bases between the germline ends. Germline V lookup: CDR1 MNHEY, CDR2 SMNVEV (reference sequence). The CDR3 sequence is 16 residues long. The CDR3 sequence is CASSPGGRGYYTEAFF. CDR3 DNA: TGTGCCAGCAGTCCTGGGGGACGTGGTTATTACACTGAAGCTTTCTTT.